A single sample is the source of the 20 T cell receptor beta chains below, sequenced in a study of CXCR3-negative and CXCR3-positive naive CD8 T cells (dated by TCRdb to the late 2010s). TCRdb shows the sequencer as NextSeq 550. The Human TCR Profiling Kit (MiLaboratory) was used to make UMI-labeled 5' RACE TRB cDNA libraries. TCRdb reprocessed the reads, so every CDR3 protein sequence counts as one entry and DNA is not shown. The sample table holds approximately 100,000 distinct CDR3 sequences. About 0.35% of the sample is in the top ten clones. These receptors are not linked to any known antigen. What the research found in general, with its limitations: TRB CDR3s from CXCR3-positive naive cells showed higher hydrophobicity (lower Kidera factor 4), lower energy, and higher strength and volume indices than CXCR3-negative naive cells.

The sample was naive CXCR3+ CD8+ T cells from blood. The cell subset or site tag for this specimen amounts to: CD45RO-CCR7+CD27+CD95- naive CD8+ T cells expressing CXCR3 (TNR3+). The receptor set was obtained from a human donor in good health. Some clones in this sample may be carry-over from other donors' samples.

The chain employs TRBV12-3 or TRBV12-4 and TRBJ2-7; absent DNA, TCRdb's TRBD1 call cannot be checked. This CDR3 is 15 amino acids long. This chain's CDR3 is CASSSPSSGGYEQYF.

The chain is built from TRBV29-1 and TRBJ2-4; TCRdb's assignment of TRBD2 cannot be checked, as there is no DNA. In germline, CDR1 is SQVTM, CDR2 ANQGSEA. The CDR3 sequence is 14 residues long. CDR3 residues: CSVEAGAGKNIQYF.

The chain has TRBV6-2 or TRBV6-3 and TRBJ1-1. Germline assignment: CDR1 MNHEY and CDR2 SVGEGT. This CDR3 is built from 13 residues. CDR3: CASRAFMDTEAFF.

This sequence joins TRBV12-3 or TRBV12-4 and TRBJ2-5; without DNA, the TCRdb call of TRBD2 cannot be checked. There are 16 residues in the CDR3. The CDR3 here is CASIYGQGLLPETQYF.

The chain couples TRBV7-2 to TRBJ2-5; TCRdb picks TRBD2, but there is no DNA to check that call. In germline, CDR1 is SGHTA, CDR2 FQGNSA. This CDR3 region has 15 residues. CDR3 loop: CASSFEGLGQETQYF.

The chain's CDR3 is CASSNQGGEETQYF. The rearrangement links TRBV7-6 to TRBJ2-5; TCRdb calls TRBD1, which cannot be checked without DNA. The germline V gene has CDR1 SGHVS and CDR2 FNYEAQ. The CDR3 is made up of 14 amino acids.

The chain carries TRBV7-9 and TRBJ1-3; TCRdb outputs TRBD1, but without DNA this stays unchecked. CDR1 is SEHNR and CDR2 is FQNEAQ in the germline V gene (reference sequence). CDR3 length equals 15 residues. The CDR3 is CASSPPGQGFNTIYF.

The chain has TRBV4-3 and TRBJ2-7; absent DNA, TCRdb's TRBD1 call cannot be checked. The CDR3 length is 15 residues. CDR1 is LGHNA and CDR2 is YSLEER in the germline V gene. CDR3: CASSPDRDWAYEQYF.

This chain uses TRBV20-1 with TRBJ2-7. Germline assignment: CDR1 DFQATT and CDR2 SNEGSKA (reference sequence). The CDR3 spans 12 residues. CDR3 in amino acids: CSARDGESEQYF.

This chain connects TRBV7-9 to TRBJ1-1; TCRdb picks TRBD1, but there is no DNA to check that call. This CDR3 is built from 13 residues. Per germline, CDR1 SEHNR and CDR2 FQNEAQ (reference sequence). CDR3: CASRTLMNTEAFF. The whole variable domain, filled in from reference TRBV7-9 and TRBJ1-1, reads DTGVSQNPRHKITKRGQNVTFRCDPISEHNRLYWYRQTLGQGPEFLTYFQNEAQLEKSRLLSDRFSAERPKGSFSTLEIQRTEQGDSAMYLCASRTLMNTEAFFGQGTRLTVV.

This chain uses TRBV20-1 with TRBJ2-1; TCRdb gives TRBD1 as the D gene, but with no DNA this cannot be confirmed. Germline V gene lookup returns CDR1 DFQATT and CDR2 SNEGSKA (reference sequence). This CDR3 is 19 amino acids long. This CDR3 is CSARDLLAGGPSSYNEQFF.

V gene TRBV12-3 or TRBV12-4 combines with J gene TRBJ2-4. The CDR3 length is 13 residues. CDR3 sequence: CASSLATKNIQYF.

The chain is built from TRBV5-1 and TRBJ2-2; TCRdb picks TRBD1, but there is no DNA to check that call. CDR3 length equals 20 residues. CDR1 is SGHRS and CDR2 is YFSETQ in the germline V gene. CDR3 protein: CASSLASVLGPGQGSGELFF.

V usage is TRBV28 and J usage is TRBJ2-1; TCRdb picks TRBD1, but there is no DNA to check that call. The CDR3 loop spans 15 amino acids. In germline, CDR1 is MDHEN, CDR2 SYDVKM. This CDR3 is CASSRTGALLNEQFF.

This chain uses TRBV28 with TRBJ2-1; TCRdb lists TRBD2, though no DNA is available to test this call. CDR1 is MDHEN and CDR2 is SYDVKM in the germline V gene. The CDR3 has 15 residues. Here the CDR3 reads CASSSSLAGDNEQFF. The full variable domain, completed using reference TRBV28 and TRBJ2-1, is DVKVTQSSRYLVKRTGEKVFLECVQDMDHENMFWYRQDPGLGLRLIYFSYDVKMKEKGDIPEGYSVSREKKERFSLILESASTNQTSMYLCASSSSLAGDNEQFFGPGTRLTVL.

CDR3: CATSRGLRGGLTKNIQYF. The chain is built from TRBV7-2 and TRBJ2-4; the TCRdb call, TRBD2, lacks DNA for checking. Germline V gene data show CDR1 as SGHTA and CDR2 as FQGNSA. This CDR3 is 18 amino acids long. Combining the CDR3 with reference TRBV7-2 and TRBJ2-4 gives the whole variable domain GAGVSQSPSNKVTEKGKDVELRCDPISGHTALYWYRQSLGQGLEFLIYFQGNSAPDKSGLPSDRFSAERTGGSVSTLTIQRTQQEDSAVYLCATSRGLRGGLTKNIQYFGAGTRLSVL.

The chain employs TRBV20-1 and TRBJ2-1; as DNA is missing, the TRBD1 call by TCRdb cannot be tested. CDR1 is DFQATT and CDR2 is SNEGSKA in the germline V gene (reference sequence). This CDR3 is 13 amino acids long. The CDR3 here is CSARRTGWGEQFF.

This chain joins TRBV7-8 and TRBJ2-4; the TCRdb D gene call, TRBD1, has no DNA to confirm it. The CDR3 totals 14 residues. Germline CDR1 SGHVS, CDR2 FQNEAQ. The CDR3 loop reads CASSLVPAKNIQYF.

Here the CDR3 reads CASMGDYGTDTQYF. The chain joins TRBV5-1 to TRBJ2-3; as DNA is missing, the TRBD1 call by TCRdb cannot be tested. CDR1 SGHRS and CDR2 YFSETQ come from the germline V gene. The CDR3 loop spans 14 amino acids.

This chain uses TRBV12-3 or TRBV12-4 with TRBJ2-2; TCRdb outputs TRBD1, but without DNA this stays unchecked. This CDR3 spans 15 amino acids. The CDR3 here is CASSGPTGFTGELFF.